This TCR beta chain was retrieved from a study of shared clonotypes between healthy human individuals. Only in-frame clones appear in the TCRdb table, and some are missing; sequencing was by immunoSEQ multiplex PCR. The data contain 300,000 or so clones, under 80% of them singletons. The CDR3 covers 15 residues. Germline assignment: CDR1 SGHTA and CDR2 FQGNSA. The V end was cut by 1 base, the J end by 8 bases, with 17 bases between. Sequencing used memory CD4+ T cells sorted from blood. The sample's subset: CD45RA-negative fraction. The chain employs TRBV7-2 and TRBJ1-2, with no clear D. The sequence derives from a young man in good health. CDR3 amino acids: CASSLGGQAPLGYTF. The CDR3 DNA sequence: TGTGCCAGCAGCTTAGGCGGGCAGGCCCCCCTGGGCTACACCTTC.